This section outlines one T cell receptor beta chain sequence together with its context. Its antigen is not known. This sample is drawn from a study of T cells after yellow fever vaccination. Findings and limits, study-wide: The secondary T-cell response peaked on day 5, not day 15, but was weaker.

Synthesis of TCR cDNA relied on 5'RACE template switching, which attached a universal primer site and UMIs. TCRdb passed the 5' RACE reads through MiXCR, listing each CDR3 protein once. The table records around 600,000 distinct CDR3 sequences, roughly an eighth of them present only once. The V gene's germline CDR1 is SGHKS and CDR2 YYEKEE (reference sequence). This CDR3 spans 16 amino acids. V dropped 0 bases and J dropped 4 bases, with 14 bases sitting between them. Sequenced material: PBMCs, taken on the day of the yellow fever booster vaccination. The TCR sequence derives from a man aged 25 to 45 who received the YFV17D yellow fever vaccine. The gene calls are TRBV5-5 and TRBJ2-1; D is unresolved. For the CDR3, the DNA is TGTGCCAGCAGCTTGGAAGGCGGAAACCGATACAATGAGCAGTTCTTC. This gives the protein CASSLEGGNRYNEQFF.